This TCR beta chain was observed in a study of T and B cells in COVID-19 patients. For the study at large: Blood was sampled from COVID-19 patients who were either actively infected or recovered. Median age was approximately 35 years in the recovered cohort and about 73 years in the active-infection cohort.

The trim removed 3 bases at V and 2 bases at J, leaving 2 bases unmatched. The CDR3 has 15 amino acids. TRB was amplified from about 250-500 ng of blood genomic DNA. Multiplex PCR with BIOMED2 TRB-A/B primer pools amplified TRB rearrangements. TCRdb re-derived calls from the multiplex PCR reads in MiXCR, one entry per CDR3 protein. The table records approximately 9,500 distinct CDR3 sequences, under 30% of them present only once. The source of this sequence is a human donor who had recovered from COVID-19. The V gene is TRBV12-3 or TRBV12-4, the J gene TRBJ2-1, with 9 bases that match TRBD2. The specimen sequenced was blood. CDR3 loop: CASSFLAGPYNEQFF. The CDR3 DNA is TGTGCCAGCAGTTTCCTAGCGGGACCCTACAATGAGCAGTTCTTC.